The 6 T cell receptor beta chains in this list originate from one sample, sequenced in a study of read filtering for tumor transcriptome and immune sequencing. From 300 to 400 ng of RNA, a library with molecular barcoded alpha/delta and beta/gamma adaptors was made. TCRdb fed the reads into MiXCR, producing one record per CDR3 protein. The repertoire includes 35,000 to 45,000 distinct CDR3 sequences, about 13% of them detected once, and about 39% sits in the top ten. The specimen was a population of CD138-negative cells sorted from bone marrow. Receptors originate from a donor aged 40 or over with multiple myeloma.

This clonotype was observed many times. V gene TRBV4-2 combines with J gene TRBJ2-6; TRBD2 is a possible D gene (5 bases). The CDR3 extends over 15 amino acids. V lost 1 base, J lost 1 base, and 5 bases lay in between. Germline assignment: CDR1 LGHNA and CDR2 YNFKEQ. The chain's CDR3 is CASSQGTSGANVLTF. CDR3 DNA sequence: TGTGCCAGCAGCCAAGGGACTTCTGGGGCCAACGTCCTGACTTTC.

This clonotype was counted between two and nine times. A much larger clonotype is one base distant, so this may be a read error. This rearrangement joins TRBV28 to TRBJ1-5; 8 positions match TRBD1. Looked up from germline, CDR1 is MDHEN and CDR2 is SYDVKM. The CDR3 contains 14 residues. The V and J ends lost 7 bases and 11 bases, in that order; junction bases with no gene match: 13. The CDR3 is CASTEGRGLGAQHF. The CDR3 region has the DNA TGTGCCAGCACCGAAGGCAGGGGGCTCGGGGCCCAGCATTTT.

This clonotype was found many times. This chain uses TRBV7-9 with TRBJ2-7; D might be TRBD1 or TRBD2, each matching 5 bases. Trimming stripped 6 bases from V and 3 bases from J, with 18 bases between. This CDR3 spans 15 amino acids. The germline gives CDR1 SEHNR, CDR2 FQNEAQ (reference sequence). This chain's CDR3 is CASSYPRDANYEQYF. In nucleotides, the CDR3 is TGTGCCAGCAGTTATCCCCGGGACGCAAACTACGAGCAGTACTTC.

This clonotype has a count of ten or more. This rearrangement joins TRBV4-1 to TRBJ2-7; D is unresolved. The V end lost 1 base, the J end lost 2 bases, and 15 bases lay between the germline ends. Germline CDR1 reads MGHRA; CDR2 reads YSYEKL. The CDR3 covers 16 residues. Written as DNA, the CDR3 is TGCGCCAGCAGCCAAGTTGCGACACAATTACCCTACGAGCAGTACTTC. Translated, it gives CASSQVATQLPYEQYF.

Worth noting for this clonotype: Likely a read error: the CDR3 ends without its conserved phenylalanine or tryptophan. The chain recombines TRBV20-1 with TRBJ1-1, with D uncertain. The V gene's germline CDR1 is DFQATT and CDR2 SNEGSKA (reference sequence). This CDR3 has 12 residues. V lost 1 base and J lost 6, with 9 bases in between. The CDR3 loop is CSARAGNAEAFL. In DNA, the CDR3 is TGCAGTGCTAGAGCAGGTAACGCTGAAGCTTTCCTT.

V is TRBV12-3 or TRBV12-4 and J is TRBJ2-7, with TRBD2 matching 9 bases. This CDR3 is 17 amino acids long. V gave up 3 bases and J gave up 5 bases; unmatched junction bases: 14. CDR3: CASSLLASGIGRNEQYF. The CDR3 DNA reads as TGTGCCAGCAGTTTGCTCGCTAGCGGGATAGGTAGAAACGAGCAGTACTTC.